Sequencing of this T cell receptor gamma chain was carried out in a study of gamma delta lymphoproliferative disorders and STAT genes. Across the whole study: The LymphoTrack Dx TCRG Assay amplified gamma chains from at least 50 ng of genomic DNA.

The receptor sequences were amplified from genomic DNA of peripheral blood mononuclear cells. Whole-study results and caveats: Low-frequency NGS calls may be less specific, so public or private leukemic clones need confirmation. Patient gamma repertoires clustered apart from healthy controls; delta did not. Most major patient clonotypes were shared with at least one healthy donor.

TCRdb reanalyzed the multiplex PCR reads using CATT. In the table there are over 2,000 gamma-chain clones, 12% of which are singletons. This clone is categorized as medium-sized. Its antigen is currently unknown. The sequence came from a human donor in good health. Sequences were obtained from blood.

The CDR3 loop is CATWDRLKYYKKLF. The CDR3 bases are TGTGCCACCTGGGACAGGCTTAAATACTATAAGAAACTCTTT. The chain employs TRGV5 and TRGJ1 or TRGJ2. TCRdb carries no J gene annotation; the J gene was assigned here by matching the DNA with germline. Germline loops: CDR1 VINAFY, CDR2 YDVSNSKD. The CDR3 contains 14 residues. After removal of 0 bases from V and 7 bases from J, the junction contained 9 bases not matched to a gene.